One sample yielded the 18 T cell receptor beta chains listed below, sequenced in a study of T cells in Graves' hyperthyroidism and ophthalmopathy. The TCR beta CDR3 regions underwent amplification using RNA transcripts as the source. HTBI primers were the set used in a first-round RT-PCR of the TCR CDR3. A single record per CDR3 protein comes from TCRdb applying MiXCR to the multiplex PCR reads. The sample contains 500,000 to 750,000 distinct CDR3 sequences, approximately 15% of which appear only once. The material sequenced was blood. The receptors shown here come from a woman under 40 with Graves' hyperthyroidism.

This clonotype showed up many times. The V gene is TRBV6-1, the J gene TRBJ2-7, with 7 bases aligning to TRBD2. The CDR3 contains 14 residues. V lost 5 bases to trimming and J lost 6 bases; unmatched junction nucleotides: 10. CDR1 MNHNS and CDR2 SASEGT come from the germline V gene. CDR3 protein: CASSLPGRRSEQYF. Here the CDR3 DNA reads TGTGCCAGCAGTTTACCCGGGAGGCGGTCCGAGCAGTACTTC.

This clonotype has ten or more counts. The chain has TRBV19 and TRBJ1-2, with 9 bases identical to TRBD1. The CDR3 is made up of 15 amino acids. V lost 6 bases, J lost 6 bases, and 11 bases stayed unmatched. Germline CDR1 reads LNHDA; CDR2 reads SQIVND (reference sequence). CDR3 coding DNA: TGTGCCAGTAGAGACCGGGACAGGGAATTCAATGGCTACACCTTC. This gives the protein CASRDRDREFNGYTF.

CDR3 sequence: CASSSNPRAYNEQFF. The CDR3 bases are TGTGCCAGCAGTTCAAACCCCCGGGCCTACAATGAGCAGTTCTTC. This sequence joins TRBV27 and TRBJ2-1; the D is unclear. The CDR3 is 15 amino acids. The germline V gene has CDR1 MNHEY and CDR2 SMNVEV (reference sequence). Deletions cut 4 bases from V and 2 bases from J, with 12 bases between.

Concerning this clonotype itself: One end of the junction is discordant with germline, which a read error may explain. The DNA of the CDR3 is TGTGCCAGCAGTTCTCCCCGACAGGTTTTCTACGATGAGCAGTTCTTC. Translated, it gives CASSSPRQVFYDEQFF. The V and J genes are TRBV12-3 or TRBV12-4 and TRBJ2-1; possibly TRBD1 for D (6 bases). The CDR3 loop spans 16 amino acids.

In this sample, this clonotype turned up many times. The J gene is TRBJ1-1, the V gene TRBV28; D is unresolved. Germline values: CDR1 MDHEN, CDR2 SYDVKM. The V and J ends lost 2 bases and 8 bases respectively, with 6 bases between them. CDR3 length equals 11 residues. This CDR3 is CASSLPNEAFF. The CDR3 DNA reads as TGTGCCAGCAGTTTACCGAACGAAGCTTTCTTT.

This rearrangement joins TRBV6-5 to TRBJ2-1; 16 bases align to TRBD2. Germline values: CDR1 MNHEY, CDR2 SVGAGI. V was pared by 1 base and J by 10 bases, with 4 bases of the junction left unmatched. This CDR3 has 16 amino acids. CDR3 nucleotide sequence: TGTGCCAGCAGTTACTTACCGGGACTAGCGGGAGGGGAGCAGTTCTTC. It is translated as CASSYLPGLAGGEQFF.

About this clonotype: A much bigger clone sits one base away, suggesting this may be a read error. The chain has TRBV11-2 and TRBJ2-7; tentatively, D is TRBD1 or TRBD2 (6 bases each). V lost 1 base, J lost 4 bases, and 17 bases lay in between. CDR1 is SGHAT, CDR2 FQNNGV, per germline. The CDR3 consists of 16 residues. CDR3: CASSLGLNREAYEQYF. In DNA, the CDR3 is TGTGCCAGCAGCTTAGGTTTAAACAGGGAGGCGTACGAGCAGTACTTC. Filled out from reference TRBV11-2 and TRBJ2-7, the complete variable domain reads EAGVAQSPRYKIIEKRQSVAFWCNPISGHATLYWYQQILGQGPKLLIQFQNNGVVDDSQLPKDRFSAERLKGVDSTLKIQPAKLEDSAVYLCASSLGLNREAYEQYFGPGTRLTVT.

This clonotype showed up just a few times. The chain uses TRBV10-1 and TRBJ2-2; D uncertain. Germline lookup yields CDR1 WNHNN and CDR2 SYGVQD (reference sequence). Trimming shortened V by 5 bases and J by 4 bases, and 8 bases separated the two germline ends. The CDR3 is made up of 13 amino acids. CDR3 amino acids: CASSIPGTGELFF. In DNA, the CDR3 is TGCGCCAGCAGTATACCCGGCACCGGGGAGCTGTTTTTT.

This clonotype came up a few times. V gene TRBV19 combines with J gene TRBJ2-7; 11 bases align to TRBD2. V shed 4 bases and J 6 bases; nucleotides not matched to a gene: 8. Germline V gene sequence: CDR1 LNHDA, CDR2 SQIVND (reference sequence). This CDR3 is built from 15 residues. The DNA for the CDR3 is TGTGCCAGTAGTACCTTAGCGGGAGGGCCCCGCGAGCAGTACTTC. It translates to CASSTLAGGPREQYF.

This clonotype was observed at least ten times. V gene TRBV2 combines with J gene TRBJ2-1, with TRBD1 identical over 9 bases. This CDR3 has 14 amino acids. The J segment lost 9 bases and the V segment lost 8 bases, leaving 11 bases of the junction unmatched. Germline V gene lookup returns CDR1 SNHLY and CDR2 FYNNEI. The CDR3 loop is CASADRGYTIEQFF. For the CDR3, the DNA is TGTGCCAGCGCCGACAGGGGGTATACAATTGAGCAGTTCTTC. Looking up the rest from reference TRBV2 and TRBJ2-1 gives the full variable domain: EPEVTQTPSHQVTQMGQEVILRCVPISNHLYFYWYRQILGQKVEFLVSFYNNEISEKSEIFDDQFSVERPDGSNFTLKIRSTKLEDSAMYFCASADRGYTIEQFFGPGTRLTVL.

This clonotype was found a few times. The chain is built from TRBV4-1 and TRBJ2-4, with D possibly being TRBD1 or TRBD2 (5 bases each). Germline V gene lookup returns CDR1 MGHRA and CDR2 YSYEKL. The V gene lost 0 bases and the J gene lost 8 bases, with 14 bases spanning the gap. This CDR3 contains 15 residues. The CDR3 loop reads CASSQDDRDLDIQYF. For the CDR3, the DNA is TGCGCCAGCAGCCAAGATGACCGGGACCTCGACATTCAGTACTTC.

Many counts were recorded for this clonotype. The chain links TRBV9 to TRBJ2-7; 7 nucleotides agree with TRBD2. V lost 0 bases to trimming and J lost 7 bases; unmatched junction nucleotides: 1. This CDR3 region has 12 residues. Germline V lookup: CDR1 SGDLS, CDR2 YYNGEE. The CDR3 here is CASSVVGGEQYF. DNA for the CDR3: TGTGCCAGCAGCGTAGTGGGGGGGGAGCAGTACTTC.

This clonotype showed up many times. The rearrangement links TRBV7-4 to TRBJ2-7; the match to TRBD2 covers 7 bases. With 1 base clipped from V and 0 bases from J, the junction kept 6 bases outside the gene matches. Per the germline V gene, CDR1 is SGHVT and CDR2 is SQSDAQ. CDR3 length equals 16 residues. The CDR3 region is CASSLEWDYSSYEQYF. The CDR3 region has the DNA TGTGCCAGCAGCTTAGAGTGGGACTACAGCTCCTACGAGCAGTACTTC.

The table lists this clonotype with many counts. The chain combines TRBV28 with TRBJ2-2, with a tentative D call TRBD1 (6 bases). V lost 3 bases to trimming and J lost 5 bases, with 16 bases between them. Germline values: CDR1 MDHEN, CDR2 SYDVKM. The CDR3 consists of 16 residues. CDR3 loop: CASSLWGQGWTGELFF. The CDR3 coding sequence is TGTGCCAGCAGTTTGTGGGGGCAGGGGTGGACCGGGGAGCTGTTTTTT.

This clonotype was detected a few times. The chain recombines TRBV20-1 with TRBJ2-7, with TRBD1 as a possible D gene (5 bases). The V end lost 0 bases, the J end lost 10 bases, and 19 bases lay between the germline ends. CDR1 is DFQATT, CDR2 SNEGSKA, per germline (reference sequence). CDR3 size: 14 residues. The CDR3 protein is CSARDQPGRTSQYF. CDR3 coding DNA: TGCAGTGCTAGAGATCAGCCAGGGCGTACGAGTCAGTACTTC.

This clonotype was found many times. V usage is TRBV7-3 and J usage is TRBJ2-5; a possible D gene is TRBD1 (6 bases). V was pared by 5 bases and J by 4 bases, with 14 bases between. This CDR3 contains 14 residues. From germline, CDR1 is SGHTA and CDR2 FQGTGA. The CDR3 here is CASSLTGSAETQYF. CDR3 DNA sequence: TGTGCCAGCAGCCTTACAGGGTCGGCAGAGACCCAGTACTTC.

Notes on this clonotype: A much bigger clone sits one base away, suggesting this may be a read error. The gene calls are TRBV15 and TRBJ2-2, with D unresolved. The CDR3 extends over 16 amino acids. The germline V gene has CDR1 LNHNV and CDR2 YYDKDF (reference sequence). CDR3 coding DNA: TGTGCCGCCAGCAGAGATGTTGGTCAGCACACCGGGGAGCTGTTTTTT. It is translated as CAASRDVGQHTGELFF.

The chain employs TRBV29-1 and TRBJ2-3; D is unclear. CDR1 and CDR2 (germline): SQVTM, ANQGSEA. The CDR3 consists of 13 residues. V lost 0 bases and J 4 bases, leaving 8 bases between the germline ends. In nucleotides, the CDR3 is TGCAGCGTTGAAGAGTTAGCTGCAGATACGCAGTATTTT. Its translation is CSVEELAADTQYF.